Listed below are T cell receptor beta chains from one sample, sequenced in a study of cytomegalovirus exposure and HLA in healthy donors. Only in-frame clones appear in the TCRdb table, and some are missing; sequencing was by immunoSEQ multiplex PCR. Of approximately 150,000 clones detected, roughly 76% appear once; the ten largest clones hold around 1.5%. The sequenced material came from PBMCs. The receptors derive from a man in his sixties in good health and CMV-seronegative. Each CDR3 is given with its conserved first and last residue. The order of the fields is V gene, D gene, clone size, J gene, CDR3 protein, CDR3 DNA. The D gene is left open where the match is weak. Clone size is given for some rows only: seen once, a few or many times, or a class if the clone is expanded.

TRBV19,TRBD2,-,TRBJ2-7,CASSMRLAGDEQYF,TGTGCCAGTAGTATGCGGCTAGCGGGAGACGAGCAGTACTTC
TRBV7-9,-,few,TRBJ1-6,CASSLVQGRNSPLHF,TGTGCCAGCAGCTTAGTGCAGGGGAGAAATTCACCCCTCCACTTT
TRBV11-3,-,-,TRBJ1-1,CASRGSGTEAFF,TGTGCCAGCAGAGGGAGCGGCACTGAAGCTTTCTTT
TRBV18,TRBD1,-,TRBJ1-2,CASSQPGQGRWGYTF,TGTGCCAGCTCGCAACCGGGACAGGGAAGGTGGGGCTACACCTTC
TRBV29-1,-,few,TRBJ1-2,CSVDVGGGGYGYTF,TGCAGCGTTGATGTGGGGGGTGGCGGCTATGGCTACACCTTC
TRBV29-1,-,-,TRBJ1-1,CSVEGPGEGTEAFF,TGCAGCGTTGAAGGTCCAGGGGAGGGGACTGAAGCTTTCTTT
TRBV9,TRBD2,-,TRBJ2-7,CASSQQTSSHEQYF,TGTGCCAGCAGCCAGCAGACTAGCTCCCACGAGCAGTACTTC
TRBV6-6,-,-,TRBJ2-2,CASSPLPGPNTGELFF,TGTGCCAGCAGTCCCCTCCCAGGGCCGAACACCGGGGAGCTGTTTTTT
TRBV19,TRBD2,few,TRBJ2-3,CASSWASGKDTQYF,TGTGCCAGTAGTTGGGCTAGCGGGAAGGATACGCAGTATTTT
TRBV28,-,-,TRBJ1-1,CASSLQGNTEAFF,TGTGCCAGCAGTTTACAGGGGAACACTGAAGCTTTCTTT
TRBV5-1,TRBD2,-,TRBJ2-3,CASSLLGSGETDTQYF,TGCGCCAGCAGCTTGCTGGGTAGCGGGGAGACAGATACGCAGTATTTT
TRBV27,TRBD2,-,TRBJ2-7,CASSGLAGAYEQYF,TGTGCCAGCAGCGGACTAGCGGGAGCTTACGAGCAGTACTTC
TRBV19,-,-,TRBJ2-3,CASRRGSTDTQYF,TGTGCCAGTAGACGGGGAAGCACAGATACGCAGTATTTT
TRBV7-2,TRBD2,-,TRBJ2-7,CASTAVIGAGGSNEQYF,TGTGCCAGCACCGCCGTAATCGGGGCGGGAGGATCCAACGAGCAGTACTTC
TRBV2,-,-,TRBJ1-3,CASSLVGQAGNTIYF,TGTGCCAGCAGCCTTGTGGGGCAGGCTGGAAACACCATATATTTT
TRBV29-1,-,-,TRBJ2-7,CSVDPGQGNEQYF,TGCAGCGTCGACCCAGGGCAGGGAAACGAGCAGTACTTC
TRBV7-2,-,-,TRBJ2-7,CASSFGSGAGLPYEQYF,TGTGCCAGCAGCTTTGGCTCTGGGGCAGGGTTACCCTACGAGCAGTACTTC
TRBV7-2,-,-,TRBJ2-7,CASSGALEQYF,TGTGCCAGCAGCGGGGCACTCGAGCAGTACTTC
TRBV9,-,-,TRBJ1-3,CASSVGGVSGNTIYF,TGTGCCAGCAGCGTAGGGGGGGTTTCTGGAAACACCATATATTTT
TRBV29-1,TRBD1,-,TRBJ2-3,CSVGGQGSTDTQYF,TGCAGCGTCGGAGGACAGGGTAGCACAGATACGCAGTATTTT
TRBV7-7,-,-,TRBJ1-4,CASSPGYNEKLFF,TGTGCCAGCAGCCCCGGTTATAATGAAAAACTGTTTTTT
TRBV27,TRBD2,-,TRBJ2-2,CASSPLREPNTGELFF,TGTGCCAGCAGTCCGCTGCGGGAGCCGAACACCGGGGAGCTGTTTTTT
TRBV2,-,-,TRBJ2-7,CASSETYYEQYF,TGTGCCAGCAGTGAAACCTACTACGAGCAGTACTTC
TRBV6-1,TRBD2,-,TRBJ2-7,CASSEAPNVGGGAYEQYF,TGTGCCAGCAGTGAAGCTCCGAATGTCGGGGGGGGAGCCTACGAGCAGTACTTC
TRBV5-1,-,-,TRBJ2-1,CASSSRHGAGYNEQFF,TGCGCCAGCAGCTCACGGCATGGAGCAGGGTACAATGAGCAGTTCTTC
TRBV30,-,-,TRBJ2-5,CAWGGGAYGQETQYF,TGTGCCTGGGGAGGGGGGGCATATGGACAAGAGACCCAGTACTTC
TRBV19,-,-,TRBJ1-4,CASSEAPTNEKLFF,TGTGCCAGTAGTGAAGCGCCAACTAATGAAAAACTGTTTTTT
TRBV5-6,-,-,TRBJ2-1,CASSLADGSSYNEQFF,TGTGCCAGCAGCTTGGCGGACGGGAGCTCCTACAATGAGCAGTTCTTC
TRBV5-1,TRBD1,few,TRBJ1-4,CASTQGQNNEKLFF,TGCGCCAGCACCCAGGGACAGAATAATGAAAAACTGTTTTTT
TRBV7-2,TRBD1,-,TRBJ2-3,CASSGGQGGDTQYF,TGTGCCAGCAGCGGAGGACAGGGTGGGGATACGCAGTATTTT
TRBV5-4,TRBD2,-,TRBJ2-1,CASRSAGGLYEQFF,TGTGCCAGCCGAAGCGCGGGGGGGCTTTATGAGCAGTTCTTC
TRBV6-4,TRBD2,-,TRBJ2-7,CANPRPGGPGGSYEQYF,TGTGCCAACCCCCGCCCGGGGGGGCCAGGCGGGTCCTACGAGCAGTACTTC
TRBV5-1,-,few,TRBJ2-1,CASGAAWGDEQFF,TGCGCCAGCGGGGCTGCTTGGGGCGATGAGCAGTTCTTC